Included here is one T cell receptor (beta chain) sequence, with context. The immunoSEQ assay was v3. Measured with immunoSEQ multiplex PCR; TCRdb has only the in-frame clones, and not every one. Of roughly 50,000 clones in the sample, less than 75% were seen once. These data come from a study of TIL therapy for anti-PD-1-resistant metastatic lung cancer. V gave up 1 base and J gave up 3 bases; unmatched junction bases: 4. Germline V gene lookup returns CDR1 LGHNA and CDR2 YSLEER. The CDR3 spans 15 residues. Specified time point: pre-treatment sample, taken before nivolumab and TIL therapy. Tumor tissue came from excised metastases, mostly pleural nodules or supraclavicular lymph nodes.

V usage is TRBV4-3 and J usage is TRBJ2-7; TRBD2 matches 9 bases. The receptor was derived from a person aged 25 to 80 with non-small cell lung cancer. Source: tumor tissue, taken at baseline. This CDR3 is CASSQGPSGNYEQYF. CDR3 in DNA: TGCGCCAGCAGCCAAGGCCCTAGCGGGAACTACGAGCAGTACTTC.